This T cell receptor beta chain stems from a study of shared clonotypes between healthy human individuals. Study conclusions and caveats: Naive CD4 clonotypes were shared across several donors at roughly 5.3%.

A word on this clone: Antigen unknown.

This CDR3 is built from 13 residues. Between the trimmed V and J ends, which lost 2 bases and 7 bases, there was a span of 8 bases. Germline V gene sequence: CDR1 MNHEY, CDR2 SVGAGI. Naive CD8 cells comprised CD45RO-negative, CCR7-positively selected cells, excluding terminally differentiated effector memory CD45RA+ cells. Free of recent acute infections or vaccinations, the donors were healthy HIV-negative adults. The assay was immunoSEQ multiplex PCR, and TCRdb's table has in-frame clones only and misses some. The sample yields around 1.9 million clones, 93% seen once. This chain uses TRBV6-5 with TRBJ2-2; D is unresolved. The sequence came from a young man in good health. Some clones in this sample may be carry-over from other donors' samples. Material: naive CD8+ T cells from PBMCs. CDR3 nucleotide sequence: TGTGCCAGCAGTTACGTGGTCCGCGGGGAGCTGTTTTTT. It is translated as CASSYVVRGELFF.